Included here is one T cell receptor beta chain sequence, with context. What it binds is unknown. Assay used: immunoSEQ multiplex PCR; TCRdb lists only in-frame clones, some missing. The sample shows just over 40,000 clones, roughly 86% of them seen only once. The data were taken from a study of OX40 agonist ivuxolimab in advanced cancers. At baseline, cycle 4 day 1, and cycle 7 day 1, blood was sampled. Study-wide results and caveats: There was clonal expansion of CD4+ and CD8+ blood T cells by week 6 at 0.1 to 3.0 mg/kg. Expanded peripheral T cells had an undetermined antigen specificity.

This sequence originates from an adult with an advanced solid tumor such as melanoma, head and neck, liver or kidney cancer. This specimen consisted of CD4+ or CD8+ T cells sorted from blood, obtained in a trial of the OX40 agonist ivuxolimab.

The CDR3 reads CASRPSIPGELFF. CDR3 coding DNA: TGTGCCAGCCGCCCCTCTATCCCCGGGGAGCTGTTTTTT. The V call is TRBV27, the J call TRBJ2-2; D remains ambiguous. Between the trimmed V and J ends, which lost 8 bases and 6 bases, there was a span of 13 bases. The CDR3 loop spans 13 amino acids. Germline loops: CDR1 MNHEY, CDR2 SMNVEV (reference sequence).